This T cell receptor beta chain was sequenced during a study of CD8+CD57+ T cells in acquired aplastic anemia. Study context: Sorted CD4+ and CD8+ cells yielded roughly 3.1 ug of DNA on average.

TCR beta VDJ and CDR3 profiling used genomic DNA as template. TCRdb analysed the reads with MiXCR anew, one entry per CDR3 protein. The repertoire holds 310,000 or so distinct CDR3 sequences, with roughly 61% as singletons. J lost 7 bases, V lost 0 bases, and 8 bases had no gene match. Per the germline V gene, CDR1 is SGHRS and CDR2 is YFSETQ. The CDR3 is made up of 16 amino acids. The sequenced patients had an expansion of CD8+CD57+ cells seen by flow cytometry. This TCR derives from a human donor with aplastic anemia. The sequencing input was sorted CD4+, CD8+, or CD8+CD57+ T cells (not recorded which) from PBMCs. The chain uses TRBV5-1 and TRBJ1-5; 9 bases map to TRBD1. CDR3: CASSLVGTGREQPQHF. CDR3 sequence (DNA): TGCGCCAGCAGCTTGGTGGGGACAGGGCGCGAGCAGCCCCAGCATTTT.